This entry concerns a single T cell receptor beta chain. RNA amounts of about 0.45 to 1 ug underwent reverse transcription with random hexamers. Via MiXCR, TCRdb re-called the immunoSEQ multiplex PCR reads, giving one row per CDR3 protein. Of approximately 100,000 distinct CDR3 sequences in the sample, 80% to 95% were seen once. Trimming pared 2 bases from V and 5 bases from J, leaving 10 bases between. Per germline, CDR1 SGHRS and CDR2 YFSETQ. The CDR3 totals 13 residues. This sample is part of a study of CD8 T cells in Susac syndrome. V and J are TRBV5-1 and TRBJ1-2, with D maybe TRBD1 (6 bases). The sequence came from a human donor in good health. What was sequenced was CD8+ T cells from PBMCs. The CDR3, as DNA: TGCGCCAGCAGCTTCGGACAGTTGTATGGCTACACCTTC. Translating gives CASSFGQLYGYTF.